This T cell receptor beta chain was captured by sequencing in a study of regulatory T cells in long-lasting Graves disease. Overall study: It was over 5 years of antithyroid drugs, with positive TSH receptor antibodies, that meant persistent Graves' disease.

Libraries of TCR beta came from iRepertoire HTBI primers plus Arm-PCR of CDR3 regions. From the multiplex PCR reads, TCRdb called clonotypes with MiXCR, one entry per CDR3 protein. The repertoire consists of around 460,000 distinct CDR3 sequences, with roughly 23% occurring once and the leading ten covering 13%. Per germline, CDR1 MNHEY and CDR2 SVGEGT. The germline V and J ends were trimmed by 0 bases and 7 bases, with 9 bases remaining between them. The CDR3 extends over 13 amino acids. The time point: persistent/refractory GD, antithyroid drugs over 5 years with positive TRAb. The TCR library was prepared using RNA isolated from PBMCs. This clonotype was detected only a few times.

The sample was peripheral blood mononuclear cells (PBMCs), taken when the disease was refractory, from a patient treated with antithyroid drugs. This clonotype was sampled from a female donor with Graves disease. The chain employs TRBV6-2 or TRBV6-3 and TRBJ1-1; D perhaps matches TRBD1 (5 bases). The CDR3 bases are TGTGCCAGCAGTTACTCGGGACGGATTGAAGCTTTCTTT. It codes for CASSYSGRIEAFF.